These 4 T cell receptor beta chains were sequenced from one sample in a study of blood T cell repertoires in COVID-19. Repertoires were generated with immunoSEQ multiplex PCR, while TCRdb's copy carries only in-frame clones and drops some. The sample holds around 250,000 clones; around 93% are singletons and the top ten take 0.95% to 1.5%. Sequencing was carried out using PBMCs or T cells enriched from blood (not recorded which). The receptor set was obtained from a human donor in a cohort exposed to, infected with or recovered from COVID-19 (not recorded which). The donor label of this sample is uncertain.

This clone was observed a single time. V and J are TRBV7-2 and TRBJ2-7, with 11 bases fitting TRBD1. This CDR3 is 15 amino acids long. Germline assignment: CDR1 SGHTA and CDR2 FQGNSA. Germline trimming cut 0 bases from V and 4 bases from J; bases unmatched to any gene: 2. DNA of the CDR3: TGTGCCAGCAGCTTAGCAGGGACAGGGGGATACGAGCAGTACTTC. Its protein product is CASSLAGTGGYEQYF.

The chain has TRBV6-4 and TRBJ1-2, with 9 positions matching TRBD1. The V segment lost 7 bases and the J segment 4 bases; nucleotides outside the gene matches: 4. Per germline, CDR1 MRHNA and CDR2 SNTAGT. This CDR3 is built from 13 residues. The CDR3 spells CASNHRGLYGYTF. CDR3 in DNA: TGTGCCAGCAATCACAGGGGGCTCTATGGCTACACCTTC.

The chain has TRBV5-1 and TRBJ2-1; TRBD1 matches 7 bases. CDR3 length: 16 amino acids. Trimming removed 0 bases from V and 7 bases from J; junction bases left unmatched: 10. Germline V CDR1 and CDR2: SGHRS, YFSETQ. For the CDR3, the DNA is TGCGCCAGCAGCTTGGACGACGTTCCAGGGGGAAATGAGCAGTTCTTC. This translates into CASSLDDVPGGNEQFF.

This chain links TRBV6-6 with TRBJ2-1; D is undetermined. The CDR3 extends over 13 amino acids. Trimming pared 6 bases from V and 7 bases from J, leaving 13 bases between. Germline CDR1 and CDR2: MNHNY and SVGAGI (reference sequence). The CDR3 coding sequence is TGTGCCAGCAGCCGTACCCCTGAGAATGAGCAGTTCTTC. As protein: CASSRTPENEQFF.